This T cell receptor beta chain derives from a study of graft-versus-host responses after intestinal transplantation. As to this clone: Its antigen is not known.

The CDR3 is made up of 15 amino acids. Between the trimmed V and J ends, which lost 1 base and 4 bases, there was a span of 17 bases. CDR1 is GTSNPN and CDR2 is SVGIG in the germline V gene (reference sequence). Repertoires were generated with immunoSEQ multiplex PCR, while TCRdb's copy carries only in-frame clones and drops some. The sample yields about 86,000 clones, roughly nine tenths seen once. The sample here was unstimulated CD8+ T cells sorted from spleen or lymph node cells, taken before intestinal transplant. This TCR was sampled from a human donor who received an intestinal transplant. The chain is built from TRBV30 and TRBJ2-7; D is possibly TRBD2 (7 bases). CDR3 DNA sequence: TGTGCCTGGAGTGCGGGGGGCAACTCTTGGTACGAGCAGTACTTC. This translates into CAWSAGGNSWYEQYF. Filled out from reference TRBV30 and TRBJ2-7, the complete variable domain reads SQTIHQWPATLVQPVGSPLSLECTVEGTSNPNLYWYRQAAGRGLQLLFYSVGIGQISSEVPQNLSASRPQDRQFILSSKKLLLSDSGFYLCAWSAGGNSWYEQYFGPGTRLTVT.